These 31 T cell receptor beta chains came from one sample sequenced in a study of T cell repertoires in cytomegalovirus infection. The antigens these receptors bind are not known. TCRdb called the reads again in MiXCR, with one record for every CDR3 protein. The data contain around 900,000 distinct CDR3 sequences, 25% to 40% of them singletons. This specimen consisted of cultured CD8+ T cells from PBMCs, obtained from culture after CMV antigen stimulation. These TCRs come from a human donor in good health (CMV status not recorded). Some clones in this sample may be carry-over from other donors' samples.

The chain combines TRBV24-1 with TRBJ2-5, with D possibly TRBD2 on 5 matching bases. V lost 6 bases and J 4 bases, leaving 11 bases between the germline ends. Germline V gene sequence: CDR1 KGHDR, CDR2 SFDVKD. The CDR3 has 13 amino acids. CDR3 region: CATSSGSAETQYF. The CDR3 bases are TGTGCCACCAGTTCGGGGTCGGCAGAGACCCAGTACTTC.

The chain uses TRBV6-2 or TRBV6-3 and TRBJ2-3; unclear D gene. CDR3 length equals 13 residues. Germline assignment: CDR1 MNHEY and CDR2 SVGEGT. V lost 5 bases, J lost 0 bases, and 6 bases lay in between. In nucleotides, the CDR3 is TGTGCCAGCAGTACAAAAAGCACAGATACGCAGTATTTT. Translated: CASSTKSTDTQYF.

The chain carries TRBV15 and TRBJ2-7; 11 bases match TRBD2. Unmatched junction bases numbered 2, after V lost 2 bases and J lost 2 bases. The CDR3 is made up of 15 amino acids. The germline gives CDR1 LNHNV, CDR2 YYDKDF (reference sequence). CDR3 residues: CATSRPTSGAYEQYF. The CDR3 region has the DNA TGTGCCACCAGCAGACCGACTAGCGGGGCCTACGAGCAGTACTTC.

This clonotype was counted at least ten times. The V and J genes are TRBV7-6 and TRBJ1-1; D remains unclear. The CDR3 contains 16 residues. Germline V CDR1 and CDR2: SGHVS, FNYEAQ. V was trimmed by 0 bases and J by 0 bases, leaving 11 bases between them. In nucleotides, the CDR3 is TGTGCCAGCAGCTTAGCCCAGGCCAACATGAACACTGAAGCTTTCTTT. It specifies CASSLAQANMNTEAFF.

The rearrangement uses TRBV6-5 and TRBJ1-1; 9 nucleotides agree with TRBD1. Germline lookup yields CDR1 MNHEY and CDR2 SVGAGI. With V trimmed by 0 bases and J by 0 bases, 5 bases remained unmatched. The CDR3 covers 17 residues. The CDR3 protein is CASSYSWTGELNTEAFF. The DNA of the CDR3 is TGTGCCAGCAGTTACTCCTGGACAGGGGAGTTGAACACTGAAGCTTTCTTT.

V and J are TRBV28 and TRBJ1-4, with a tentative D call TRBD1 (6 bases). Germline-derived CDR1 and CDR2 are MDHEN and SYDVKM. V was trimmed by 5 bases and J by 8 bases, leaving 24 bases between them. CDR3 length equals 17 residues. DNA for the CDR3: TGTGCCAGCAGTCCCGGGACAACCACTGGAGGGGACGAAAAACTGTTTTTT. Its translation is CASSPGTTTGGDEKLFF. Drawing the rest from reference TRBV28 and TRBJ1-4, the complete variable domain is DVKVTQSSRYLVKRTGEKVFLECVQDMDHENMFWYRQDPGLGLRLIYFSYDVKMKEKGDIPEGYSVSREKKERFSLILESASTNQTSMYLCASSPGTTTGGDEKLFFGSGTQLSVL.

This clonotype was detected only once. DNA for the CDR3: TGTGCCAGTACCCCGCGGGGGGCCGGGGAGCTGTTTTTT. Amino acid sequence: CASTPRGAGELFF. The chain has TRBV19 and TRBJ2-2; 8 bases agree with TRBD2. The CDR3 sequence is 13 residues long. V trimming: 7 bases; J trimming: 6 bases; junction bases outside the gene matches: 4. Germline CDR1 reads LNHDA; CDR2 reads SQIVND (reference sequence).

This clonotype was seen ten or more times. CDR3 in DNA: TGTGCCAGCAGCAGGGTGGGGACAGATACGCAGTATTTT. This sequence encodes CASSRVGTDTQYF. V and J are TRBV6-1 and TRBJ2-3; D is possibly TRBD1 (5 bases). Germline loops: CDR1 MNHNS, CDR2 SASEGT. V shed 6 bases and J shed 3 bases, with 10 bases lying between them. This CDR3 has 13 residues.

This chain connects TRBV27 to TRBJ1-1, with 7 positions matching TRBD1. This CDR3 spans 14 amino acids. Germline lookup yields CDR1 MNHEY and CDR2 SMNVEV (reference sequence). With V trimmed by 7 bases and J by 5 bases, 10 bases remained unmatched. As DNA, the CDR3 is TGTGCCAGCAAACCAGGGGGGACACATACTGAAGCTTTCTTT. As protein: CASKPGGTHTEAFF.

This clonotype has only a few counts. The chain is built from TRBV19 and TRBJ2-5, with no clear D. Trimming cost V 5 bases and J 0 bases, with 19 bases left between them. There are 17 residues in the CDR3. Per germline, CDR1 LNHDA and CDR2 SQIVND (reference sequence). CDR3 nucleotides: TGTGCCAGTAGTCGTGAGGCGGCAGCGCCAAACCAAGAGACCCAGTACTTC. Protein product: CASSREAAAPNQETQYF. The complete variable domain, with remaining parts taken from reference TRBV19 and TRBJ2-5, reads DGGITQSPKYLFRKEGQNVTLSCEQNLNHDAMYWYRQDPGQGLRLIYYSQIVNDFQKGDIAEGYSVSREKKESFPLTVTSAQKNPTAFYLCASSREAAAPNQETQYFGPGTRLLVL.

This clonotype was detected only a few times. V is TRBV7-9 and J is TRBJ2-5; D possibly corresponds to TRBD2 (5 bases). In germline, CDR1 is SEHNR, CDR2 FQNEAQ (reference sequence). V was clipped by 1 base and J by 5 bases, with 14 bases between them. The CDR3 has 15 residues. The CDR3 loop is CASSLGGEPVETQYF. As DNA, the CDR3 is TGTGCCAGCAGCTTAGGTGGGGAGCCAGTGGAGACCCAGTACTTC. The variable domain in full, completed from reference TRBV7-9 and TRBJ2-5, reads DTGVSQNPRHKITKRGQNVTFRCDPISEHNRLYWYRQTLGQGPEFLTYFQNEAQLEKSRLLSDRFSAERPKGSFSTLEIQRTEQGDSAMYLCASSLGGEPVETQYFGPGTRLLVL.

This clonotype was counted a few times. The CDR3 protein is CASSFVGRENTEAFF. CDR3 coding DNA: TGTGCCAGCAGCTTTGTTGGAAGAGAGAACACTGAAGCTTTCTTT. This sequence joins TRBV5-4 and TRBJ1-1; D unclear. CDR1 and CDR2 from the germline V gene are SGHNT and YYREEE (reference sequence). The CDR3 extends over 15 amino acids. V lost 2 bases and J lost 1, with 12 bases in between.

This sequence joins TRBV7-9 and TRBJ2-7; weak D call: TRBD1 (7 bases). Germline V CDR1 and CDR2: SEHNR, FQNEAQ (reference sequence). Trimming stripped 5 bases from V and 3 bases from J, with 11 bases between. The CDR3 runs to 13 residues. This CDR3 is CASSPRGDYEQYV. DNA for the CDR3: TGTGCCAGCAGCCCCAGGGGGGACTACGAGCAGTACGTC.

The rearrangement links TRBV20-1 to TRBJ2-1; no reliable D call. CDR1 and CDR2 from the germline V gene are DFQATT and SNEGSKA (reference sequence). The CDR3 contains 13 residues. Trimming removed 0 bases from V and 8 bases from J, with 11 bases in between. This chain's CDR3 is CSARDNSRDEQFF. CDR3 coding DNA: TGCAGTGCTAGAGATAACAGCCGCGATGAGCAGTTCTTC.

The table lists this clonotype with a few counts. V and J are TRBV2 and TRBJ2-1; 11 bases align to TRBD1. V was pared by 3 bases and J by 5 bases, with 6 bases of the junction left unmatched. This CDR3 has 16 amino acids. The germline CDR1 and CDR2 sequences are SNHLY and FYNNEI. The CDR3 protein is CASSDPGQGADNEQFF. The DNA for the CDR3 is TGTGCCAGCAGTGACCCCGGACAGGGGGCAGACAATGAGCAGTTCTTC.

This clonotype was detected only a few times. The chain is built from TRBV7-9 and TRBJ2-5, with 9 bases that match TRBD2. Losses at the gene ends were 3 bases for V and 1 base for J; bases not matched to a gene: 12. CDR1 and CDR2 from the germline V gene are SEHNR and FQNEAQ (reference sequence). The CDR3 is 18 residues long. In nucleotides, the CDR3 is TGTGCCAGCAGCTTCCGGGTGAAGCGGGAGGAACCCCAAGAGACCCAGTACTTC. This gives the protein CASSFRVKREEPQETQYF.

This clonotype has ten or more counts. The chain uses TRBV7-2 and TRBJ1-6; D gene uncertain. Germline-derived CDR1 and CDR2 are SGHTA and FQGNSA. CDR3 length: 17 amino acids. The germline V and J ends were trimmed by 5 bases and 2 bases, with 16 bases remaining between them. CDR3 nucleotides: TGTGCCAGCAGCCCAACCGCCCTAGTACCCTATAATTCACCCCTCCACTTT. This encodes CASSPTALVPYNSPLHF.

This chain joins TRBV12-3 or TRBV12-4 and TRBJ1-5; 7 nucleotides line up with TRBD1. The ends lost 0 bases at V and 6 bases at J; junction bases unmatched: 5. The CDR3 has 15 amino acids. Here the CDR3 reads CASSLAGGAPQPQHF. The DNA for the CDR3 is TGTGCCAGCAGTTTAGCAGGGGGCGCCCCTCAGCCCCAGCATTTT.

The V and J genes are TRBV27 and TRBJ1-4, with D unclear. The V and J ends lost 3 bases and 10 bases respectively, with 12 bases between them. CDR1 MNHEY and CDR2 SMNVEV come from the germline V gene (reference sequence). CDR3 size: 13 residues. CDR3 DNA sequence: TGTGCCAGCAGTTTTGGGCCGTCCGGAAAACTGTTTTTT. Translating it yields CASSFGPSGKLFF.

In nucleotides, the CDR3 is TGTGCCAGCAGTGAATTGTACTCCTACGAGCAGTACGTC. It yields the protein CASSELYSYEQYV. The rearrangement joins TRBV2 to TRBJ2-7; D unresolved. CDR3 length: 13 amino acids. V was trimmed by 2 bases and J by 0 bases, leaving 5 bases between them. Germline assignment: CDR1 SNHLY and CDR2 FYNNEI.

The rearrangement joins TRBV7-9 to TRBJ2-3, with TRBD2 matching over 12 bases. The CDR3 consists of 18 residues. Germline trimming cut 5 bases from V and 2 bases from J; bases unmatched to any gene: 11. The germline gives CDR1 SEHNR, CDR2 FQNEAQ (reference sequence). CDR3: CASSPASTSGGPTDTQYF. Written as DNA, the CDR3 is TGTGCCAGCAGCCCGGCCTCTACTAGCGGGGGGCCCACAGATACGCAGTATTTT.

In this sample, this clonotype turned up a few times. The junction and the germline gene differ at one end; a read error may be behind it. The V call is TRBV7-9, the J call TRBJ1-1; 9 nucleotides agree with TRBD1. The CDR3 extends over 17 amino acids. Germline lookup yields CDR1 SEHNR and CDR2 FQNEAQ (reference sequence). CDR3 amino acids: CASSLAGTGSMNTEAFF. For the CDR3, the DNA is TGTGCCAGCAGCCTAGCTGGGACAGGGTCTATGAACACTGAAGCTTTCTTT.

The table lists this clonotype with a few counts. The chain couples TRBV14 to TRBJ2-7, with unresolved D. Germline lookup yields CDR1 SGHDN and CDR2 FVKESK. The germline V and J ends were trimmed by 3 bases and 2 bases, with 11 bases remaining between them. This CDR3 is built from 14 residues. The CDR3 DNA reads as TGTGCCAGCAGCCAGGTGTATGGGACCTACGAGCAGTACTTC. Protein product: CASSQVYGTYEQYF.

V is TRBV29-1 and J is TRBJ1-2; D is unclear. Trimming took 4 bases from V and 4 from J, leaving 10 bases between them. Looked up from germline, CDR1 is SQVTM and CDR2 is ANQGSEA. The CDR3 runs 12 residues. CDR3 loop: CSVVEGLYGYTF. CDR3 coding DNA: TGCAGCGTTGTAGAGGGCCTCTATGGCTACACCTTC. Complete variable domain (other parts from reference TRBV29-1 and TRBJ1-2): SAVISQKPSRDICQRGTSLTIQCQVDSQVTMMFWYRQQPGQSLTLIATANQGSEATYESGFVIDKFPISRPNLTFSTLTVSNMSPEDSSIYLCSVVEGLYGYTFGSGTRLTVV.

The V call is TRBV13, the J call TRBJ2-2; the D is unclear. The length of the CDR3 is 16 residues. The V end was cut by 7 bases, the J end by 2 bases, with 17 bases between. Germline V gene data show CDR1 as PRHDT and CDR2 as FYEKMQ (reference sequence). CDR3 bases: TGTGCCAGCACGCCCGCAGGAATCAGCAACACCGGGGAGCTGTTTTTT. It codes for CASTPAGISNTGELFF.

The chain joins TRBV5-4 to TRBJ2-2, with no clear D. CDR3 length: 15 residues. Trimming took off 2 bases at V and 4 bases at J, with 12 bases between the two ends. Germline V gene data show CDR1 as SGHNT and CDR2 as YYREEE (reference sequence). For the CDR3, the DNA is TGTGCCAGCAGCTTCAATGCACCTTCCACCGGGGAGCTGTTTTTT. Amino acids: CASSFNAPSTGELFF.

This clonotype was seen many times. The V gene is TRBV7-6, the J gene TRBJ2-3; 7 bases line up with TRBD1. V gave up 6 bases and J gave up 1 base; unmatched junction bases: 4. CDR3 size: 14 residues. CDR1 is SGHVS and CDR2 is FNYEAQ in the germline V gene. In nucleotides, the CDR3 is TGTGCCAGCAGTGGTACAGGGGGCACAGATACGCAGTATTTT. It encodes CASSGTGGTDTQYF.

This chain links TRBV5-1 with TRBJ2-3; D call uncertain. CDR1 is SGHRS and CDR2 is YFSETQ in the germline V gene. Trimming removed 4 bases from V and 7 bases from J, with 10 bases in between. The CDR3 runs to 12 residues. CDR3 amino acids: CASSPEGYTQYF. CDR3 sequence (DNA): TGCGCCAGCAGCCCGGAAGGATATACGCAGTATTTT.

This clonotype was recorded a few times. This chain joins TRBV19 and TRBJ1-1, with 7 bases matching TRBD1. V was pared by 4 bases and J by 4 bases, with 12 bases of the junction left unmatched. Germline V gene sequence: CDR1 LNHDA, CDR2 SQIVND (reference sequence). The CDR3 is 16 residues long. In nucleotides, the CDR3 is TGTGCCAGTAGTAGCCAGAACAGGGGTTTGGGCACTGAAGCTTTCTTT. This translates into CASSSQNRGLGTEAFF. The full variable domain, its missing parts supplied by reference TRBV19 and TRBJ1-1, is DGGITQSPKYLFRKEGQNVTLSCEQNLNHDAMYWYRQDPGQGLRLIYYSQIVNDFQKGDIAEGYSVSREKKESFPLTVTSAQKNPTAFYLCASSSQNRGLGTEAFFGQGTRLTVV.

This clonotype has only a few counts. The rearrangement uses TRBV7-9 and TRBJ1-1; D is uncertain. The CDR3 contains 16 residues. Per the germline V gene, CDR1 is SEHNR and CDR2 is FQNEAQ (reference sequence). V lost 3 bases, J lost 2 bases, and 16 bases lay in between. CDR3 amino acids: CASSFNFEIPNTEAFF. CDR3 sequence (DNA): TGTGCCAGCAGCTTCAACTTCGAGATACCAAACACTGAAGCTTTCTTT.

The chain combines TRBV10-2 with TRBJ1-2, with D possibly TRBD1 on 6 matching bases. V was clipped by 3 bases and J by 3 bases, with 11 bases between them. CDR3 length: 14 amino acids. Germline-derived CDR1 and CDR2 are WSHSY and SAAADI. This CDR3 reads CASSEPGDDYGYTF. The CDR3 bases are TGCGCCAGCAGTGAACCAGGGGATGACTATGGCTACACCTTC.